Below, one T cell receptor beta chain is given with its context. The clone's antigen remains unknown. Base qualities are missing; no much larger clone stands one base away. This sample was included in a study of lymphopenia after photon versus proton radiotherapy (dated by TCRdb to the late 2010s). With regard to the full study: In patients with gastrointestinal tumors who developed high-grade lymphopenia, the study compared the immunological effects of photon radiation therapy with those of proton radiation therapy. A cohort of some 22 patients with gastrointestinal tumors who received either photon or proton therapy and subsequently developed lymphopenia was included. The goal of the study was to characterize the differences between the two radiation modalities in how they affect the immune system.

General findings and caveats noted by the study authors: Once the lymphocyte count had reached its nadir, the repertoires of photon-treated patients showed oligoclonal expansion, particularly of CD8+ Temra cells, and this expansion drove the decline in diversity. The survival association was assessed only in patients who died, and the authors presented better survival with proton therapy as a possibility rather than a demonstrated result. Across the cohort, among patients who died, a greater drop in TCR diversity after the nadir was inversely correlated with overall survival time. Relative stability during treatment was observed in proton-treated patients, whereas loss of naive T cells and TCR diversity and gain of effector/memory populations were observed in photon-treated patients.

Trimming removed 2 bases from V and 7 bases from J, leaving 4 bases between the germline ends. CDR1 and CDR2 are drawn from the germline V gene: SGHTS, YDEGEE. There are 12 amino acids in the CDR3, from cysteine to phenylalanine inclusive. CDR3 DNA is the only sequence kept; it has 36 bases, read in frame from the first base. Library construction relied on the immunoSEQ multiplex PCR assay. T cell repertoires were profiled by deep sequencing of rearranged TCR beta loci, alongside multiparametric flow cytometry. TCRdb took this table from immuneACCESS and kept in-frame rearrangements with V and J called. Such tables lack part of the clones; where checked against another copy, unresolved V genes explain under half of the gap, and the rest is unexplained. The sample data list around 70,000 clones, and approximately 91% of these were observed just once. 2.9% of the sample goes to the ten largest clones.

The sequencing here drew on peripheral blood, taken from a patient treated with photon-based radiotherapy. This clonotype originated in a woman aged 70 to 79 with pancreatic cancer. The rearrangement joined TRBV5-8 to TRBJ1-6, with the D segment identity uncertain. The nucleotides read TGTGCCAGCAGCTTCCCGAATTCACCCCTCCACTTT. This sequence encodes CASSFPNSPLHF. The CDR3, completed at both ends by the reference TRBV5-8 and TRBJ1-6 genes, gives the full variable domain EAGVTQSPTHLIKTRGQQATLRCSPISGHTSVYWYQQALGLGLQFLLWYDEGEERNRGNFPPRFSGRQFPNYSSELNVNALELEDSALYLCASSFPNSPLHFGNGTRLTVT.